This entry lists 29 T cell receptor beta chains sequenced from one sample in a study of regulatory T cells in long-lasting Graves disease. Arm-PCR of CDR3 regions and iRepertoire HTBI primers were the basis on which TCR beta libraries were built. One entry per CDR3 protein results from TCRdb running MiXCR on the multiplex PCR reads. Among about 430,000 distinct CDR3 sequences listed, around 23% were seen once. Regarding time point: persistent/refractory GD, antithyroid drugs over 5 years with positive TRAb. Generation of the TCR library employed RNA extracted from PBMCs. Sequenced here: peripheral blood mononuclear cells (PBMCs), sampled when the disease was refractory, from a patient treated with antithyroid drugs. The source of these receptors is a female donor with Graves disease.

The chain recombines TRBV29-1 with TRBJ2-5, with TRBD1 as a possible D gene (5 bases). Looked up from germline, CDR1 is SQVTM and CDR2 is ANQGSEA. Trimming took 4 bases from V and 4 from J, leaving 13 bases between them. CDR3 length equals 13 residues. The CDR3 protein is CSVVSGPGETQYF. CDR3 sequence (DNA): TGCAGCGTTGTTTCAGGGCCTGGAGAGACCCAGTACTTC.

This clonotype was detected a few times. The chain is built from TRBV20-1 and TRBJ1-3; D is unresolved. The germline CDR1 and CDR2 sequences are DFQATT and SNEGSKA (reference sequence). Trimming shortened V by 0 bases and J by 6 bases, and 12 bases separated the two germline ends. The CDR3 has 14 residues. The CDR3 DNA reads TGCAGTGCTAGAGAGAGCGCAAGCCTAAACACCATATATTTT. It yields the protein CSARESASLNTIYF.

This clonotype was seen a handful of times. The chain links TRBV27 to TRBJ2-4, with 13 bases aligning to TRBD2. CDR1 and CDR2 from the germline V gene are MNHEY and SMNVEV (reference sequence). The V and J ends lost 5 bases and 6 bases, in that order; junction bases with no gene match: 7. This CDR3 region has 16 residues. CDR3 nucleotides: TGTGCCAGCAGTGCTGGGACTAGCGGGACAGGAAACATTCAGTACTTC. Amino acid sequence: CASSAGTSGTGNIQYF.

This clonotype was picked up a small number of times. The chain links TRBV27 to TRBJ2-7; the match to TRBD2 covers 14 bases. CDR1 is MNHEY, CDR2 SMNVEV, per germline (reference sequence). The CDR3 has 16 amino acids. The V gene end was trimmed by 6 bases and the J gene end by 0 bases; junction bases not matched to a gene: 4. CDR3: CASRRTSGGRSYEQYF. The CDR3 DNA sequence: TGTGCCAGCAGGCGGACTAGCGGGGGGCGCTCCTACGAGCAGTACTTC.

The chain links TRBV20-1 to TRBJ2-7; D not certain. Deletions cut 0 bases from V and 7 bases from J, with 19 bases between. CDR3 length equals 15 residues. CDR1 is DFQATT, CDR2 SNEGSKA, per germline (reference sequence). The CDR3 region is CSARDPTTSLEEQYF. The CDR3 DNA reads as TGCAGTGCTAGAGATCCAACTACTTCGCTGGAGGAGCAGTACTTC.

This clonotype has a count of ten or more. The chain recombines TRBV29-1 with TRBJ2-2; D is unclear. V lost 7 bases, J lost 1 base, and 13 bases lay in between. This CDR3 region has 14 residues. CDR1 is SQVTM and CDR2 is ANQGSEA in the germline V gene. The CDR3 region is CSASGRWNTGELFF. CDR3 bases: TGCAGCGCCTCAGGCAGGTGGAACACCGGGGAGCTGTTTTTT.

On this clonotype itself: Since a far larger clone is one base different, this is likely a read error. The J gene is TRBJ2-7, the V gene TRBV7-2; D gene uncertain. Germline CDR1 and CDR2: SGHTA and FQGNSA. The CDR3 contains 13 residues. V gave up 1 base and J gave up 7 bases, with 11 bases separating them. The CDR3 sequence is CASSLEPPGEQYF. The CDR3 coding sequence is TGTGCCAGCAGCTTAGAGCCCCCTGGGGAGCAGTACTTC.

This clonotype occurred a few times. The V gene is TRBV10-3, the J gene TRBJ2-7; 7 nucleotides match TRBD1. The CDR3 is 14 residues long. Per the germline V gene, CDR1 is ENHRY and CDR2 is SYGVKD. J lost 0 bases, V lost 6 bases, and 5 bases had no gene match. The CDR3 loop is CAISRTGNSYEQYF. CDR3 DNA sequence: TGTGCCATCAGCCGGACAGGCAACTCCTACGAGCAGTACTTC.

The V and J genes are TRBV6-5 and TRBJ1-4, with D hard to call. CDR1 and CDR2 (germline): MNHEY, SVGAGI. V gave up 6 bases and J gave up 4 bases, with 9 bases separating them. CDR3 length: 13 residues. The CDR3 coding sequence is TGTGCCAGCAGCTGGGGTTTTAATGAAAAACTGTTTTTT. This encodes CASSWGFNEKLFF.

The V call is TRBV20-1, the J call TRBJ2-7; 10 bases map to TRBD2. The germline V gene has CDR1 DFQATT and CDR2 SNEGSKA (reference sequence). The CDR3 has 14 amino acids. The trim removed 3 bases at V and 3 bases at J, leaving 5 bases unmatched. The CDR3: CSASRGLAYYEQYF. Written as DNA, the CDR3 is TGCAGTGCTAGTAGGGGACTAGCGTACTACGAGCAGTACTTC.

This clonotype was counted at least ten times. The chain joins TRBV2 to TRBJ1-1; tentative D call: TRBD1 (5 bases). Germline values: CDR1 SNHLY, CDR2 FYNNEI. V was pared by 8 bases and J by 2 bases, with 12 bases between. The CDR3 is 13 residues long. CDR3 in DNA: TGTGCCAGCGACAGTCGGACTAACACTGAAGCTTTCTTT. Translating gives CASDSRTNTEAFF.

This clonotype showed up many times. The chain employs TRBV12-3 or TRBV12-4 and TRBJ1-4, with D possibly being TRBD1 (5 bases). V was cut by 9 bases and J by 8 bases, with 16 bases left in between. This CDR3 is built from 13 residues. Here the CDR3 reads CASRLGANEKLFF. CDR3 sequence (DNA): TGTGCCAGTAGACTCGGGGCAAACGAAAAACTGTTTTTT.

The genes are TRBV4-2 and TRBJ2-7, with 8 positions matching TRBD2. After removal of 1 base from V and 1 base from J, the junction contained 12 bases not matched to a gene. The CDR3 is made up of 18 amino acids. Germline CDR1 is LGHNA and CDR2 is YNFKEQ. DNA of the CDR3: TGTGCCAGCAGCCAAGCGTTGGGACTAGGCACCAGATCCTACGAGCAGTACTTC. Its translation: CASSQALGLGTRSYEQYF.

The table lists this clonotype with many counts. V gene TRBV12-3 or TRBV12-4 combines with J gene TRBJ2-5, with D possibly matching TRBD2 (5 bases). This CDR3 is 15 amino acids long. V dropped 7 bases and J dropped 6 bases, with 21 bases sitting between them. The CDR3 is CASTPQADAVKTQYF. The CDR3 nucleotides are TGTGCCAGCACCCCCCAAGCGGATGCTGTGAAGACCCAGTACTTC.

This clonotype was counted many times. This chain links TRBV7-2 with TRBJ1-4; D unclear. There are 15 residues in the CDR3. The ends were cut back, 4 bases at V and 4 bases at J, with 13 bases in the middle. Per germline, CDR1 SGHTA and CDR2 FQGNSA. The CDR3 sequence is CASSSPGSFNEKLFF. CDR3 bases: TGTGCCAGCAGCTCCCCCGGGAGCTTTAATGAAAAACTGTTTTTT.

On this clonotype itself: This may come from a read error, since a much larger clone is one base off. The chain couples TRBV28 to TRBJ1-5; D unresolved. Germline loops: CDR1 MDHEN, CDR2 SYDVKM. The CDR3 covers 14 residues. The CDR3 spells CPSSPGILNQPQHF. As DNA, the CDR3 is TGTCCCAGCAGTCCCGGGATCCTCAATCAGCCCCAGCATTTT.

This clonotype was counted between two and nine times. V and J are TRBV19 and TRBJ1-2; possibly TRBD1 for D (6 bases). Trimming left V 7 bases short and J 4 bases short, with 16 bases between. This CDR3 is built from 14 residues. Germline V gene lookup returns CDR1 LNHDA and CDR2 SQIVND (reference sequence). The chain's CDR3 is CASKIQSGAYGYTF. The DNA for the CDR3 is TGTGCCAGTAAAATTCAATCAGGGGCCTATGGCTACACCTTC.

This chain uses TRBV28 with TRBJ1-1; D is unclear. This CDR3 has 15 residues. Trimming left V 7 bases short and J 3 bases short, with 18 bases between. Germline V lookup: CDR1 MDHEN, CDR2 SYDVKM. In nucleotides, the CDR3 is TGTGCCAGCATGGCTGCTGCCAGCGCACACACTGAAGCTTTCTTT. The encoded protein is CASMAAASAHTEAFF.

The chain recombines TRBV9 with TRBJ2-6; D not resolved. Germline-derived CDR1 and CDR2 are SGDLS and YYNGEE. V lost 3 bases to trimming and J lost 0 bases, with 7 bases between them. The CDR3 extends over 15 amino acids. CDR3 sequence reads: CASSGYYSGANVLTF. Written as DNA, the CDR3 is TGTGCCAGCAGCGGTTACTACTCTGGGGCCAACGTCCTGACTTTC.

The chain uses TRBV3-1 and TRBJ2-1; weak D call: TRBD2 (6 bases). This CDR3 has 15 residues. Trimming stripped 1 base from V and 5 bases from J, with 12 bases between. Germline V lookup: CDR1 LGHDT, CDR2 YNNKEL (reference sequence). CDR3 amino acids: CASSQAVAVNNEQFF. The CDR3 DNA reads TGTGCCAGCAGCCAAGCGGTAGCGGTTAACAATGAGCAGTTCTTC.

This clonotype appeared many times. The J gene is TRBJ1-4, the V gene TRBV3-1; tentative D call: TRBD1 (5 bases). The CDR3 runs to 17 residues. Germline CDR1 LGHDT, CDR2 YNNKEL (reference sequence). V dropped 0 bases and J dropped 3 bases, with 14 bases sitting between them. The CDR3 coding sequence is TGTGCCAGCAGCCAAGACGTCGTCTGGGGGGCTAATGAAAAACTGTTTTTT. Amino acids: CASSQDVVWGANEKLFF.

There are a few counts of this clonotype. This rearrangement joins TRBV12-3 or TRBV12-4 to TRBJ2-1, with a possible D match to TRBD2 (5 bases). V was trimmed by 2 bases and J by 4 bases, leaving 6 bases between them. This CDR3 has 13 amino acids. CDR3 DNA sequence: TGTGCCAGCAGTTTATTAGCGTACAATGAGCAGTTCTTC. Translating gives CASSLLAYNEQFF.

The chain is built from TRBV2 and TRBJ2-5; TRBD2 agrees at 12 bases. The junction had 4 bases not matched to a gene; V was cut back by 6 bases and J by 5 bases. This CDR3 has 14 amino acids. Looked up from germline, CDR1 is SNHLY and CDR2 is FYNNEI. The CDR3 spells CASSRLAGDETQYF. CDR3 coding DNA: TGTGCCAGCAGCCGACTAGCGGGAGACGAGACCCAGTACTTC.

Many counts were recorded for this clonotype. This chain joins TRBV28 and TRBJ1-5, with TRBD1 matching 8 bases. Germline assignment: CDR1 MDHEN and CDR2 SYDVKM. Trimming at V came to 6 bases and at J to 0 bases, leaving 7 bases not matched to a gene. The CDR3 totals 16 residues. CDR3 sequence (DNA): TGTGCCAGCAGCCGGACAGGGATAGTTAGCAATCAGCCCCAGCATTTT. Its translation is CASSRTGIVSNQPQHF.

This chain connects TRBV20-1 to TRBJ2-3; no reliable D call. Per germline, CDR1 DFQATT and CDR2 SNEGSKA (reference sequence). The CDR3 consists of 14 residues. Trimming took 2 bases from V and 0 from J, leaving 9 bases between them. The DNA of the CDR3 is TGCAGTGCTAGAATCTCTCCTAGCACAGATACGCAGTATTTT. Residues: CSARISPSTDTQYF.

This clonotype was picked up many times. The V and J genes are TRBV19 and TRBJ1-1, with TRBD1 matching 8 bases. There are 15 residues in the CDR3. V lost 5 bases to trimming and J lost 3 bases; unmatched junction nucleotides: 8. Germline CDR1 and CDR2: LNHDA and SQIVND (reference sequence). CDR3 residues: CASSFWTGFDTEAFF. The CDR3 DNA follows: TGTGCCAGTAGTTTCTGGACAGGGTTCGACACTGAAGCTTTCTTT.

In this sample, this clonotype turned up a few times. The DNA for the CDR3 is TGTGCCTGGATCGGACAGGGAGGAAGCGAGCAGTACTTC. It encodes CAWIGQGGSEQYF. This sequence joins TRBV30 and TRBJ2-7; 8 bases map to TRBD1. The CDR3 has 13 residues. CDR1 and CDR2 from the germline V gene are GTSNPN and SVGIG (reference sequence). J lost 6 bases, V lost 4 bases, and 8 bases had no gene match.

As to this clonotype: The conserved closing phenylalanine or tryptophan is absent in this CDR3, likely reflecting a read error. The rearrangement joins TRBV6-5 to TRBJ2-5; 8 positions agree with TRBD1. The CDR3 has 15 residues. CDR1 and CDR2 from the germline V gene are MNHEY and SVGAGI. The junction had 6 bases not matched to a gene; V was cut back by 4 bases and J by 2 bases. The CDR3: CASSLGTGSQETQYS. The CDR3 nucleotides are TGTGCCAGCAGTTTAGGGACAGGTAGTCAAGAGACCCAGTACTCC.

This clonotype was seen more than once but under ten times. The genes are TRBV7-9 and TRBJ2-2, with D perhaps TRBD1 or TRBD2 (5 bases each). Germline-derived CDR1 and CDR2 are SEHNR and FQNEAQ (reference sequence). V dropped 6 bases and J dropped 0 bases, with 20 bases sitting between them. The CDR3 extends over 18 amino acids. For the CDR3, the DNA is TGTGCCAGCAGTCCGCGGGTGTTGGGGACCTCGAACACCGGGGAGCTGTTTTTT. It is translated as CASSPRVLGTSNTGELFF.